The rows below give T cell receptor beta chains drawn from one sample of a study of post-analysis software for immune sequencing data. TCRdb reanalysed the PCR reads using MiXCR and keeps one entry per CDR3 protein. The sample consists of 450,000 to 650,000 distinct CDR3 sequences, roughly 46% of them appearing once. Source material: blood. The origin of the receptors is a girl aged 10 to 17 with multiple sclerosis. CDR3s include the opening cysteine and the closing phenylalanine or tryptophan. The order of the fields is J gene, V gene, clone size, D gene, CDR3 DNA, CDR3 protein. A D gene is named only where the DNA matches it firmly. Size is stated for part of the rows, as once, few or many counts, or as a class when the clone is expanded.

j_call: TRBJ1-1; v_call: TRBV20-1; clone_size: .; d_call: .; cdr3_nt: TGCAGTGCTAGATCGGGGGGGCAGAACACTGAAGCTTTCTTT; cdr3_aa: CSARSGGQNTEAFF
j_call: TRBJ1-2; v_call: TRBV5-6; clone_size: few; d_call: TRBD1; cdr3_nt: TGTGCCAGCAGCCCCGCCGGGACAGGGGGCTACACCTTC; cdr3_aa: CASSPAGTGGYTF
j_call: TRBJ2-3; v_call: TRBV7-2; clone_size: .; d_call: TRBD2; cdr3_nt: TGTGCCAGCAGGCGAGCGGGATTAGATACGCAGTATTTT; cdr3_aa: CASRRAGLDTQYF
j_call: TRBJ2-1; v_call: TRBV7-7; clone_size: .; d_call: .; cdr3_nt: TGTGCCAGCAGCCTGGGATCTCAGGGGAATGAGCAGTTCTTC; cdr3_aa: CASSLGSQGNEQFF
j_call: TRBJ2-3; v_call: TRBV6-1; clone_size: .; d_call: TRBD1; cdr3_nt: TGTGCCAGCAGTGAAACAATGACAGGGGGAAGAACAGATACGCAGTATTTT; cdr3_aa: CASSETMTGGRTDTQYF
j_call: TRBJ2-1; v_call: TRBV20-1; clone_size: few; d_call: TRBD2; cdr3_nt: TGCAGTGCTTACGGGGGGACCACTAGAAATGAGCAGTTCTTC; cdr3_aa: CSAYGGTTRNEQFF
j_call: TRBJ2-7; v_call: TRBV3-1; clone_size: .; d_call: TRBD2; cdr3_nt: TGTGCCAGCAGTACCCATGGAGGACTAGCGAGATACGAGCAGTACTTC; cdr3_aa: CASSTHGGLARYEQYF
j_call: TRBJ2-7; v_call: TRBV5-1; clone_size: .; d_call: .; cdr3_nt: TGCGCCAGCAGCTTGGATAGCCAGGGTCTAAACGAGCAGTACTTC; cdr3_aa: CASSLDSQGLNEQYF
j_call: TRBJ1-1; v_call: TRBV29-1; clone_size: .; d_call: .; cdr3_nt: TGCAGCGTTGTAAGGGTGAACACTGAAGCTTTCTTT; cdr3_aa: CSVVRVNTEAFF
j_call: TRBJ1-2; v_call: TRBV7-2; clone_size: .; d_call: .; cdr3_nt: TGTGCCAGCAGCGACCGGCCCTATGGCTACACCTTC; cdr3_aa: CASSDRPYGYTF
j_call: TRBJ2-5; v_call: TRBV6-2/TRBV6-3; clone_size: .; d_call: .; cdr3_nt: TGTGCCAGCAACCTCGCCGGGACTGACAAAGAGACCCAGTACTTC; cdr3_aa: CASNLAGTDKETQYF
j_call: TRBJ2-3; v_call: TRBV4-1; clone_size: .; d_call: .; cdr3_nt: TGCGCCAGCAGTCAAGGCCACGACAGGCCCGTCGCAGATACGCAGTATTTT; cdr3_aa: CASSQGHDRPVADTQYF
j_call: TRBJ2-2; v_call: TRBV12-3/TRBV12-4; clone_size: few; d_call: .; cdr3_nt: TGTGCCAGCAGTTTAACCTTCGGGGAGCTGTTTTTT; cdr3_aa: CASSLTFGELFF
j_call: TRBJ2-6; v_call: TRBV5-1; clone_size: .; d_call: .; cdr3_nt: TGCGCCAGCAGCTGGGGACTTCCCGGCGGGTGGGGGGCCAACGTCCTGACTTTC; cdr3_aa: CASSWGLPGGWGANVLTF
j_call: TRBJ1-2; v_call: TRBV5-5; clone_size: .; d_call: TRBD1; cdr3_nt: TGTGCCAGCAGCTTGGGGGACAGGCCCCCGGGAGGCTACACCTTC; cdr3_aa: CASSLGDRPPGGYTF
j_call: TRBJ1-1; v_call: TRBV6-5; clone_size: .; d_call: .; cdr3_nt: TGTGCCAGCAGTTACTCACCCGGTCACCGAGCTTTCTTT; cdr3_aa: CASSYSPGHRAFF
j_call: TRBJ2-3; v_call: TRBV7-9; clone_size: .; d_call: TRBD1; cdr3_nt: TGTGCCAGCAGCTTAGTGACAGGGGCGACAGATACGCAGTATTTT; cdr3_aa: CASSLVTGATDTQYF
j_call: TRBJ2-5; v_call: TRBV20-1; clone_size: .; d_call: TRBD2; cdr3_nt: TGCAGTGCTAGAGATCTTGATTTAGCGGGGTGGCAAGAGACCCAGTACTTC; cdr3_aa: CSARDLDLAGWQETQYF
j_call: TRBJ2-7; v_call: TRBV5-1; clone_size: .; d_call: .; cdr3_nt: TGCGCCAGCAGCTTTATTACAAATGGACCATCCTACGAGCAGTACTTC; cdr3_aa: CASSFITNGPSYEQYF
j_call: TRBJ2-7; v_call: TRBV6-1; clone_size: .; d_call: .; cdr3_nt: TGTGCCAGCGGTCAGGGGACAACCTACGAGCAGTACTTC; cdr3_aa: CASGQGTTYEQYF
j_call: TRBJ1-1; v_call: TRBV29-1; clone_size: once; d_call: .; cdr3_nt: TGCAGCGTTGAACGGCATCGAGACACTGAAGCTTTCTTT; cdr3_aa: CSVERHRDTEAFF
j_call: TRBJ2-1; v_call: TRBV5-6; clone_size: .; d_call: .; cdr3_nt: TGTGCCAGCAGCTTGAGGGGTCAAGAGCAGTTCTTC; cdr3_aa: CASSLRGQEQFF
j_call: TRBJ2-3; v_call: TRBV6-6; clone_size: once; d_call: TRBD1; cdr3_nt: TGTGCCAGCAGTTACCGGGACAGGGGGGTATCAGATACGCAGTATTTT; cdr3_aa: CASSYRDRGVSDTQYF
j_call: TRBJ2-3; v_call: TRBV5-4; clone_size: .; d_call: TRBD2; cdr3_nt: TGTGCCGGGGCCGCGGAAGCGGGAATAATGGATACGCAGTATTTT; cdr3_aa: CAGAAEAGIMDTQYF
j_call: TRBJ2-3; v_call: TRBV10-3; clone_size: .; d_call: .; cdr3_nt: TGTGCCATCAGGACCGCCTACTCAACTAGCAGCACAGATACGCAGTATTTT; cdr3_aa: CAIRTAYSTSSTDTQYF
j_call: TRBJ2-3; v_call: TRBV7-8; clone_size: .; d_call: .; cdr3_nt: TGTGCCAGCAGCTCTGCTGAGCTAGGCACAGATACGCAGTATTTT; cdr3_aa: CASSSAELGTDTQYF
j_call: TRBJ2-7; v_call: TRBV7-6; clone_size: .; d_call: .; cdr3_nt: TGTGCCAGCAGCTCCGCTAAATACGAGCAGTACTTC; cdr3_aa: CASSSAKYEQYF
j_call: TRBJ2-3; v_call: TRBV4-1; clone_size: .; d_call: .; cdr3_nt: TGCGCCAGCAGCCAAGTGGGAGTGGTTGGGGATACGCAGTATTTT; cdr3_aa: CASSQVGVVGDTQYF
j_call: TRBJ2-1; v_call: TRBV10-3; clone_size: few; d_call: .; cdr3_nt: TGTGCCATCAGTGAGTCGGGGAGAGGGAATGAGCAGTTCTTC; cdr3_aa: CAISESGRGNEQFF
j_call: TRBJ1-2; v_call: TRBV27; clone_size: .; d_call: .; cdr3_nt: TGTGCCAGCAGTCGCTCACGATCCATAAAAGCGAGGGCGTACTATGGCTACACCTTC; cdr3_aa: CASSRSRSIKARAYYGYTF
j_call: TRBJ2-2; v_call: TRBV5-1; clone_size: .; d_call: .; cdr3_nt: TGCGCCAGCGAAGCGCAGGCCACCGGGGAGCTGTTTTTT; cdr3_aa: CASEAQATGELFF
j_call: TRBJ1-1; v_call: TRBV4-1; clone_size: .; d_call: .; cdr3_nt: TGCGCCAGCAGCCATCCTTGGCCCCCAGGGGAGAGGAACACTGAAGCTTTCTTT; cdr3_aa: CASSHPWPPGERNTEAFF
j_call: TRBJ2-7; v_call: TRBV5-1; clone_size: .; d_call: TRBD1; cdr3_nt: TGCGCCAGCAGCTTTTCCGGGACAGGGGACGAGCAGTACTTC; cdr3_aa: CASSFSGTGDEQYF
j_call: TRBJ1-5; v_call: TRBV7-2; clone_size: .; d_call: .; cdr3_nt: TGTGCCAGCAGCTTAGTGAGGGATCAGCCCCAGCATTTT; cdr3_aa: CASSLVRDQPQHF
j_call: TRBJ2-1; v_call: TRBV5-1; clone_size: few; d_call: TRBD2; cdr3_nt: TGCGCCAGCACTCAGCGGGAGGGCCGATACAATGAGCAGTTCTTC; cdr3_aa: CASTQREGRYNEQFF
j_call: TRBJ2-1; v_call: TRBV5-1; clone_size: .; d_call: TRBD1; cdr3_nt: TGCGCCAGCAGCTTGGGGGACAGGGGTTGGAGTGAGCAGTTCTTC; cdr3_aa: CASSLGDRGWSEQFF
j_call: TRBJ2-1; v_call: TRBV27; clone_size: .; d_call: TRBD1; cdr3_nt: TGTGCCAGCAGACCACAGGGGCCCTACAATGAGCAGTTCTTC; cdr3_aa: CASRPQGPYNEQFF
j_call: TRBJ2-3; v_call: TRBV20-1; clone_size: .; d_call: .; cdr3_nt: TGCAGTGCCAGCAGGCTAGCAGGCACAGATACGCAGTATTTT; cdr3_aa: CSASRLAGTDTQYF
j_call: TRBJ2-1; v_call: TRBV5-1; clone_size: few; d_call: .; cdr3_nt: TGCGCCAGCAGCTTGGGAGGTGGGTCGGCCTACAATGAGCAGTTCTTC; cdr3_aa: CASSLGGGSAYNEQFF
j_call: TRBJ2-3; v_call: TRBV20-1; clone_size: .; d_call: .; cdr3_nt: TGCAGTGCTAGCCACTTACAATCTAGCACAGATACGCAGTATTTT; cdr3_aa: CSASHLQSSTDTQYF
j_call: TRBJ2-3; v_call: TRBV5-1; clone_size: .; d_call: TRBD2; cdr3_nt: TGCGCCAGCAGCTCACCTAGCGGGAGGGATACGCAGTATTTT; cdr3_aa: CASSSPSGRDTQYF
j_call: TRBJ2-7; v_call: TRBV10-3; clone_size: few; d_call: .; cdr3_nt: TGTGCCATCAGTGAGTCGATTGTGTTAGTTCCGGACGAGCAGTACTTC; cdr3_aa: CAISESIVLVPDEQYF
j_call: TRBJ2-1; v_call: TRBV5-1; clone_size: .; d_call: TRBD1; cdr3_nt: TGCGCCAGCAGCTTGGAGACAGGGTCAATCTACAATGAGCAGTTCTTC; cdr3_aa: CASSLETGSIYNEQFF
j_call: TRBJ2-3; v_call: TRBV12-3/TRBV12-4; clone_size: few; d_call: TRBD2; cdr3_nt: TGTGCCAGCACTCAAGGACTAGCCTCAGATACGCAGTATTTT; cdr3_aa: CASTQGLASDTQYF
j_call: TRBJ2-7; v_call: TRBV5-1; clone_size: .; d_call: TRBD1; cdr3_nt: TGCGCCTCCGGCGGGACAGGGTTCTCCGAGCAGTACTTC; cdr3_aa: CASGGTGFSEQYF
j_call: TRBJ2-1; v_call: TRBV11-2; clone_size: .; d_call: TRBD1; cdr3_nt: TGTGCCAGCAGCTTAATGGCAGGGGGCTACTACAATGAGCAGTTCTTC; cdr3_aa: CASSLMAGGYYNEQFF